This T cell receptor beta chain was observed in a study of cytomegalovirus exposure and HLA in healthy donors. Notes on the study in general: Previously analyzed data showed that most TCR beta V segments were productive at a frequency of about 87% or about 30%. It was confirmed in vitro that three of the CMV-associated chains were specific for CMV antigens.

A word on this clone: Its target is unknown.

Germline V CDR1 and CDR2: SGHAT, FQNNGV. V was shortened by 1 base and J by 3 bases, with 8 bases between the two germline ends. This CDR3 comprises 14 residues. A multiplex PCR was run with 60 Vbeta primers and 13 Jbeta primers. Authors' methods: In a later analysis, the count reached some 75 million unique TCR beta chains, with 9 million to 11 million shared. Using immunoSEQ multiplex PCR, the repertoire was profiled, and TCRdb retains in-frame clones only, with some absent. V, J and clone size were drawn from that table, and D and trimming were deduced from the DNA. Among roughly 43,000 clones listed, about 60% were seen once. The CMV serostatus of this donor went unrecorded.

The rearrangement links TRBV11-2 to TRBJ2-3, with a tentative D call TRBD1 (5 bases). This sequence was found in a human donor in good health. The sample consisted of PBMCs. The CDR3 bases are TGTGCCAGCAGCTTAGGCAGGGCTACAGATACGCAGTATTTT. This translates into CASSLGRATDTQYF.